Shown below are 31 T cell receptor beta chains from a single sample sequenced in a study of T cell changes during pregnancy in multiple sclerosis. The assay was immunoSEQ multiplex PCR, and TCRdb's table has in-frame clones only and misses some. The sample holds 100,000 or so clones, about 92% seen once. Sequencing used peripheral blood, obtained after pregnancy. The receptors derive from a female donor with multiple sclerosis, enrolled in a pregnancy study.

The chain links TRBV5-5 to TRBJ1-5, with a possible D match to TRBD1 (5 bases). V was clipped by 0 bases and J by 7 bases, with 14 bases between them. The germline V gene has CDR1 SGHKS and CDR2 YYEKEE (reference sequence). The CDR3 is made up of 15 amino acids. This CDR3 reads CASSLDGPGDQPQHF. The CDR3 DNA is TGTGCCAGCAGCTTGGATGGTCCGGGGGACCAGCCCCAGCATTTT.

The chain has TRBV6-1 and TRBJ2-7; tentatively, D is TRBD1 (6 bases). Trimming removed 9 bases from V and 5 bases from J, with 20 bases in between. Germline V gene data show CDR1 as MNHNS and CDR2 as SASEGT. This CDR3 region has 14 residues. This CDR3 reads CASAGQLTYDEQYF. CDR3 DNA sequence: TGTGCCAGTGCCGGACAGCTCACTTACGACGAGCAGTACTTC.

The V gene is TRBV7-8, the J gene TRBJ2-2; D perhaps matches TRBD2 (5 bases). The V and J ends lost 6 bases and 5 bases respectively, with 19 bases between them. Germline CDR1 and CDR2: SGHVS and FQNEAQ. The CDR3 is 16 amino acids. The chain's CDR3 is CASSRTLRVPTGELFF. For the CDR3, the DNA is TGTGCCAGCAGTCGGACTTTGCGGGTTCCTACCGGGGAGCTGTTTTTT.

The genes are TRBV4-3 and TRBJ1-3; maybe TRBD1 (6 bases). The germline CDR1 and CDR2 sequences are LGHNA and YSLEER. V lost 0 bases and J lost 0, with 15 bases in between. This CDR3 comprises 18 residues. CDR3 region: CASSQDLGHLSSGNTIYF. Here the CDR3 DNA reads TGCGCCAGCAGCCAAGATTTGGGACATCTGAGCTCTGGAAACACCATATATTTT.

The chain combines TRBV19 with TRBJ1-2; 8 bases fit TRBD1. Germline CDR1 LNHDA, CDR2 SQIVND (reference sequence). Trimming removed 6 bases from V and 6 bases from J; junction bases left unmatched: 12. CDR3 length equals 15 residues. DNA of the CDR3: TGTGCCAGTAGAGCCTTTCAGGGGGCGCATAATGGCTACACCTTC. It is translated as CASRAFQGAHNGYTF.

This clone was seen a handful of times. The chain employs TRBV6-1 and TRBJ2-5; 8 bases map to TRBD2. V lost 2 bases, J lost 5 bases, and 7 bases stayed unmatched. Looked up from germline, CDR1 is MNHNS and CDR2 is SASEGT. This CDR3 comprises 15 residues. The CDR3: CASSEFGGGLETQYF. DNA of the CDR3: TGTGCCAGCAGTGAATTCGGGGGGGGCTTGGAGACCCAGTACTTC.

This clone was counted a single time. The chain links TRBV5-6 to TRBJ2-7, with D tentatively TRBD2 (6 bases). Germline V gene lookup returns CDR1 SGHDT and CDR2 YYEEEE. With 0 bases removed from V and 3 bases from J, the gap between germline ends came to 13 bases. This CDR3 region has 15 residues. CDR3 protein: CASSLAIAGFYEQYF. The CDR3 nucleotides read TGTGCCAGCAGCTTGGCAATCGCGGGATTCTACGAGCAGTACTTC. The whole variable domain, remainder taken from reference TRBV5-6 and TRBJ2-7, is DAGVTQSPTHLIKTRGQQVTLRCSPKSGHDTVSWYQQALGQGPQFIFQYYEEEERQRGNFPDRFSGHQFPNYSSELNVNALLLGDSALYLCASSLAIAGFYEQYFGPGTRLTVT.

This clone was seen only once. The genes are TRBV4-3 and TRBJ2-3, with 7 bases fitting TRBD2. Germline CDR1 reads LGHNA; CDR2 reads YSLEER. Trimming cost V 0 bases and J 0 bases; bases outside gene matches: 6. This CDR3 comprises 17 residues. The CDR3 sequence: CASSQERDYSSTDTQYF. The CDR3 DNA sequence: TGCGCCAGCAGCCAAGAAAGGGACTACTCTAGCACAGATACGCAGTATTTT.

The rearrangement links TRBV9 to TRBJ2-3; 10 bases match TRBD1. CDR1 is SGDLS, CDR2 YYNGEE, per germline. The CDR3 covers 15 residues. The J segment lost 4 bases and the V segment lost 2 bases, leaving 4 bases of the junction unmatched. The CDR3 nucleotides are TGTGCCAGCAGCGTCCAGACAGGGGGCTCAGATACGCAGTATTTT. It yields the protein CASSVQTGGSDTQYF.

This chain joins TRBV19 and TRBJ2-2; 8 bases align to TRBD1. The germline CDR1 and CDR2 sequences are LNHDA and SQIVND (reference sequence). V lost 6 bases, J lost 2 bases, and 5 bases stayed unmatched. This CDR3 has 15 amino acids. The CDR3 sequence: CASRQDRGNTGELFF. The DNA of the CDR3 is TGTGCCAGTAGACAAGACAGGGGAAACACCGGGGAGCTGTTTTTT. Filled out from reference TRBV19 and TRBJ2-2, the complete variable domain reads DGGITQSPKYLFRKEGQNVTLSCEQNLNHDAMYWYRQDPGQGLRLIYYSQIVNDFQKGDIAEGYSVSREKKESFPLTVTSAQKNPTAFYLCASRQDRGNTGELFFGEGSRLTVL.

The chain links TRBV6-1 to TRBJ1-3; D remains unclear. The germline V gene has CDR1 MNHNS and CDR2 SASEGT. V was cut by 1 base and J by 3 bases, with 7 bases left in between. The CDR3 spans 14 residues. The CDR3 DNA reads TGTGCCAGCAGTGAAGTGGCTTTTGGAAACACCATATATTTT. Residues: CASSEVAFGNTIYF.

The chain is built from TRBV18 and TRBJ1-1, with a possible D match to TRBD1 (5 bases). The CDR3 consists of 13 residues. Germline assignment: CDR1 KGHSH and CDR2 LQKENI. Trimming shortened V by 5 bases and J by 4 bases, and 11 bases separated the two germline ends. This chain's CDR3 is CASSSTGSTEAFF. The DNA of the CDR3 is TGTGCCAGCTCAAGTACAGGATCCACTGAAGCTTTCTTT.

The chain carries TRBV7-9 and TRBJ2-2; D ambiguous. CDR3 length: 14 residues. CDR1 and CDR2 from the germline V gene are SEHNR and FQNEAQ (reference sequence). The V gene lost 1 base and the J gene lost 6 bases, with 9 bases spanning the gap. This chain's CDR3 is CASSLGVRSGELFF. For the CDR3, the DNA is TGTGCCAGCAGCTTAGGGGTCAGGTCCGGGGAGCTGTTTTTT. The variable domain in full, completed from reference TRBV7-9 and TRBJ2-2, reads DTGVSQNPRHKITKRGQNVTFRCDPISEHNRLYWYRQTLGQGPEFLTYFQNEAQLEKSRLLSDRFSAERPKGSFSTLEIQRTEQGDSAMYLCASSLGVRSGELFFGEGSRLTVL.

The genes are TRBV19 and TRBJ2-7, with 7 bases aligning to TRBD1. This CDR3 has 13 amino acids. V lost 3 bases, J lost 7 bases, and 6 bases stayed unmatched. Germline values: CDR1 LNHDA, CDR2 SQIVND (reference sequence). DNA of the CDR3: TGTGCCAGTAGTATCCCTGACAGGGATGAGCAGTACTTC. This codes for CASSIPDRDEQYF.

The CDR3 loop is CASSQAWGYTF. The CDR3 DNA reads as TGTGCCAGCAGTCAAGCTTGGGGCTACACCTTC. The chain links TRBV25-1 to TRBJ1-2; D unresolved. Germline CDR1 is MGHDK and CDR2 is SYGVNS. The CDR3 loop spans 11 amino acids. Trimming removed 5 bases at V and 8 bases at J, with 9 bases between.

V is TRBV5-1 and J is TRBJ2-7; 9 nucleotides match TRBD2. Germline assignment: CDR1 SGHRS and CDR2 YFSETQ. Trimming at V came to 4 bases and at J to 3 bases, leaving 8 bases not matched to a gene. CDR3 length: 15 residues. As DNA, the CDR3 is TGCGCCAGCAGCCCCCGGGGGCGGGAGGGCTACGAGCAGTACTTC. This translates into CASSPRGREGYEQYF.

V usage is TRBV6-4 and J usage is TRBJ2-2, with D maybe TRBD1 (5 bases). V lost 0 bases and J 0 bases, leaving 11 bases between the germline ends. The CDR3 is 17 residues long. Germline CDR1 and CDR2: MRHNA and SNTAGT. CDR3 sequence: CASSDSSLTANTGELFF. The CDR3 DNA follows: TGTGCCAGCAGTGACTCGAGTCTGACAGCGAACACCGGGGAGCTGTTTTTT.

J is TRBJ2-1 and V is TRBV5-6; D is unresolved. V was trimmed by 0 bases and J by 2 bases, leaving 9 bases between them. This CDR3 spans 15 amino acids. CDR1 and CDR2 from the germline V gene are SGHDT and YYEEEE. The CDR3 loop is CASSLGRSPYNEQFF. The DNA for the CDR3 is TGTGCCAGCAGCTTGGGGCGGAGCCCCTACAATGAGCAGTTCTTC.

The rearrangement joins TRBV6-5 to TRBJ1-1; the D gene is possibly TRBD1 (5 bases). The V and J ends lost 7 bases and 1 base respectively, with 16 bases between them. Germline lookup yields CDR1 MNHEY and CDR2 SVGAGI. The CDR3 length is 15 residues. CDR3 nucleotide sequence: TGTGCCAGCACCATGGCCGGGGGAGAGAACACTGAAGCTTTCTTT. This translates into CASTMAGGENTEAFF.

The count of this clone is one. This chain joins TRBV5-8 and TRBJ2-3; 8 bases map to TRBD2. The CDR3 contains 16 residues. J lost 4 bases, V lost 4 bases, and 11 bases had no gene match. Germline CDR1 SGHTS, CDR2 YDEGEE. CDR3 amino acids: CASSPWTSLVSDTQYF. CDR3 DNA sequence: TGTGCCAGCAGCCCCTGGACTAGCCTAGTATCAGATACGCAGTATTTT.

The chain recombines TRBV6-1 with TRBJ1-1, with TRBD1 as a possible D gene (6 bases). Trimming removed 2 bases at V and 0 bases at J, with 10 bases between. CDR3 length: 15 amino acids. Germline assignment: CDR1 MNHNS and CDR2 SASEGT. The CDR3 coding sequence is TGTGCCAGCAGTGAAACCACAGGGATGAACACTGAAGCTTTCTTT. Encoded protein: CASSETTGMNTEAFF.

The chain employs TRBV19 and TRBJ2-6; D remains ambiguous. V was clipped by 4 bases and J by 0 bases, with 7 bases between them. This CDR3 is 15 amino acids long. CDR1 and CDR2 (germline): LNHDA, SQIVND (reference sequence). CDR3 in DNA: TGTGCCAGTAGTACTAGATTCTCTGGGGCCAACGTCCTGACTTTC. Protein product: CASSTRFSGANVLTF.

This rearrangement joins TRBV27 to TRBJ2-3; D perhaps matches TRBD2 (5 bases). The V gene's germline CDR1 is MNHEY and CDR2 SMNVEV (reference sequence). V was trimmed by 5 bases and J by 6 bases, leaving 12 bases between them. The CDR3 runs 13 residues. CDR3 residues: CASSVRGWDTQYF. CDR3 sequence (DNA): TGTGCCAGCAGTGTCCGGGGATGGGATACGCAGTATTTT.

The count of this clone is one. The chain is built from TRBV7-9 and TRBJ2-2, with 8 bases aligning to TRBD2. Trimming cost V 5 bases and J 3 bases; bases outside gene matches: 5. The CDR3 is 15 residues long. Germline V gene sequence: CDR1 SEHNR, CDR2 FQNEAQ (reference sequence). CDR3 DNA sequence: TGTGCCAGCAGCGCGGGGGGACGGCACACCGGGGAGCTGTTTTTT. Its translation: CASSAGGRHTGELFF.

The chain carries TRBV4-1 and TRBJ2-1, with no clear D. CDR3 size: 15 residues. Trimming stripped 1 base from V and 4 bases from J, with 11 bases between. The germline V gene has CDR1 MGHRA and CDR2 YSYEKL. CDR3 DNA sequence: TGCGCCAGCAGCCAAGGTGGTTACAGATACAATGAGCAGTTCTTC. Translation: CASSQGGYRYNEQFF.

CDR3 sequence: CASSKQGVSQPQHF. The CDR3 coding sequence is TGCGCCAGCAGCAAACAGGGGGTAAGTCAGCCCCAGCATTTT. The V call is TRBV4-1, the J call TRBJ1-5; 8 bases agree with TRBD1. The CDR3 consists of 14 residues. Germline-derived CDR1 and CDR2 are MGHRA and YSYEKL. V was pared by 5 bases and J by 6 bases, with 6 bases of the junction left unmatched.

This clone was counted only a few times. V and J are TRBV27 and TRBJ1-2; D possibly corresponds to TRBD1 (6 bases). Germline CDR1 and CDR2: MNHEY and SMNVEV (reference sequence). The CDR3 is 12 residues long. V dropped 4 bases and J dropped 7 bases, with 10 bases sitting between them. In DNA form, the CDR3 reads TGTGCCAGCAGTTCAGGGGTAGGTGGCTACACCTTC. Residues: CASSSGVGGYTF.

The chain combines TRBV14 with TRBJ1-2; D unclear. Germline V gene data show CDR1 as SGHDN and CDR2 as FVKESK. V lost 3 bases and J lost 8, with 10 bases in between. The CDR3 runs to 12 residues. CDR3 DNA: TGTGCCAGCAGCCACAACTACGGGGGCTACACCTTC. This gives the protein CASSHNYGGYTF.

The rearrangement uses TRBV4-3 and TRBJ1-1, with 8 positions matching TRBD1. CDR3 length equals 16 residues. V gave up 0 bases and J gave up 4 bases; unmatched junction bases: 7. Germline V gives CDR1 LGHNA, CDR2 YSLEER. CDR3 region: CASSQDRQQGGTEAFF. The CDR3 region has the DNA TGCGCCAGCAGCCAAGATCGTCAACAGGGGGGCACTGAAGCTTTCTTT.

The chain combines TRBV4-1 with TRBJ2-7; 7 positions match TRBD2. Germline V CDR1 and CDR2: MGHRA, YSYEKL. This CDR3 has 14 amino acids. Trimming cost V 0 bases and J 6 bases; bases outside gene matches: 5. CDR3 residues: CASSQDTSVREQYF. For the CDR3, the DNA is TGCGCCAGCAGCCAAGATACTAGCGTCCGCGAGCAGTACTTC.

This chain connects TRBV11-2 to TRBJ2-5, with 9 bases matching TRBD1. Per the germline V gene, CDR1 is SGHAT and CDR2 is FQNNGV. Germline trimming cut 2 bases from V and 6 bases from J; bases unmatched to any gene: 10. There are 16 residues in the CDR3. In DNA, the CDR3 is TGTGCCAGCAGCTTAATTAAGGGACAGGGAATGAAGACCCAGTACTTC. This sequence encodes CASSLIKGQGMKTQYF.